Below, 14 T cell receptor beta chains from the same sample are listed, as sequenced in a study of cytomegalovirus exposure and HLA in healthy donors. This PCR relied on a set of 60 Vbeta primers and 13 Jbeta primers. The data were produced by immunoSEQ multiplex PCR, yet TCRdb's version contains in-frame clones alone and is incomplete. The sample shows 94,000 or so clones, about 70% of them seen only once. Material: PBMCs. The receptors come from a man aged 55-75 years in good health and CMV-seronegative.

The chain carries TRBV4-1 and TRBJ2-1, with 8 bases matching TRBD1. With V trimmed by 3 bases and J by 2 bases, 15 bases remained unmatched. This CDR3 has 19 residues. Germline V gene sequence: CDR1 MGHRA, CDR2 YSYEKL. CDR3 sequence: CASSHRTGFTFLPYNEQFF. The CDR3 DNA sequence: TGCGCCAGCAGCCACCGGACAGGGTTCACCTTTCTCCCCTACAATGAGCAGTTCTTC.

V and J are TRBV4-3 and TRBJ2-2; weak D call: TRBD1 (5 bases). The CDR3 is 13 residues long. Germline V lookup: CDR1 LGHNA, CDR2 YSLEER. The V gene lost 0 bases and the J gene lost 7 bases, with 6 bases spanning the gap. The CDR3 DNA is TGCGCCAGCAGCCAAGAGGGGCGCGGGGAGCTGTTTTTT. It yields the protein CASSQEGRGELFF.

The V call is TRBV6-1, the J call TRBJ2-3, with 10 bases identical to TRBD1. The germline V gene has CDR1 MNHNS and CDR2 SASEGT. V gave up 1 base and J gave up 3 bases; unmatched junction bases: 1. The CDR3 contains 15 residues. The CDR3 nucleotides are TGTGCCAGCAGTGAAGAGGGACAGGGGACAGATACGCAGTATTTT. It yields the protein CASSEEGQGTDTQYF.

This clone occurred once. The chain has TRBV5-1 and TRBJ2-5; the match to TRBD2 covers 11 bases. The V and J ends lost 4 bases and 0 bases, in that order; junction bases with no gene match: 5. In germline, CDR1 is SGHRS, CDR2 YFSETQ. The CDR3 has 16 amino acids. The CDR3 protein is CASSDELAGDQETQYF. The CDR3, as DNA: TGCGCCAGCAGCGACGAACTAGCGGGGGACCAAGAGACCCAGTACTTC.

The chain recombines TRBV19 with TRBJ1-2; D remains ambiguous. CDR3 length: 13 amino acids. Trimming removed 2 bases from V and 6 bases from J, with 10 bases in between. Germline loops: CDR1 LNHDA, CDR2 SQIVND (reference sequence). The DNA of the CDR3 is TGTGCCAGTAGTATAACCGCGCTGGATGGCTACACCTTC. Amino acid sequence: CASSITALDGYTF.

The chain recombines TRBV6-5 with TRBJ1-5; 7 bases are a match to TRBD1. V trimming: 2 bases; J trimming: 5 bases; junction bases outside the gene matches: 3. Germline V gives CDR1 MNHEY, CDR2 SVGAGI. This CDR3 region has 14 residues. CDR3 coding DNA: TGTGCCAGCAGTTACGGACAGGAGCATCAGCCCCAGCATTTT. Its translation: CASSYGQEHQPQHF.

The chain combines TRBV29-1 with TRBJ1-1; D may be TRBD1 (6 bases). Germline CDR1 SQVTM, CDR2 ANQGSEA. This CDR3 is built from 13 residues. The CDR3 bases are TGCACCATCGTGGACAGCATGAACACTGAAGCTTTCTTT. It is translated as CTIVDSMNTEAFF.

The count of this clone is one. The chain employs TRBV28 and TRBJ1-2; 8 bases are shared with TRBD1. This CDR3 region has 15 residues. The V gene end was trimmed by 4 bases and the J gene end by 7 bases; junction bases not matched to a gene: 11. The germline gives CDR1 MDHEN, CDR2 SYDVKM. CDR3 coding DNA: TGTGCCAGCAGTTCCGATGGACAGGGTGTTTTTGGCTACACCTTC. The encoded protein is CASSSDGQGVFGYTF.

The chain couples TRBV29-1 to TRBJ2-1; 10 bases map to TRBD2. The CDR3 sequence is 17 residues long. Germline values: CDR1 SQVTM, CDR2 ANQGSEA. Losses at the gene ends were 6 bases for V and 5 bases for J; bases not matched to a gene: 16. Here the CDR3 DNA reads TGCAGCGTCCCCAGGTTGGGACTAGCGCGTAAAAACAATGAGCAGTTCTTC. It yields the protein CSVPRLGLARKNNEQFF.

CDR3 protein: CASSERPGTGTTHTEAFF. CDR3 sequence (DNA): TGCGCCAGCTCCGAACGTCCCGGGACAGGGACGACTCACACTGAAGCTTTCTTT. The chain joins TRBV5-1 to TRBJ1-1, with 9 bases aligning to TRBD1. This CDR3 has 18 residues. Trimming at V came to 7 bases and at J to 3 bases, leaving 19 bases not matched to a gene. Germline V gene sequence: CDR1 SGHRS, CDR2 YFSETQ.

This chain joins TRBV29-1 and TRBJ2-3, with 7 positions matching TRBD1. V shed 6 bases and J 2 bases; nucleotides not matched to a gene: 5. This CDR3 contains 13 residues. Germline V gene sequence: CDR1 SQVTM, CDR2 ANQGSEA. CDR3 protein: CSVGTDVTDTQYF. CDR3 DNA: TGCAGCGTAGGGACAGATGTCACAGATACGCAGTATTTT.

The V call is TRBV5-4, the J call TRBJ2-5, with a weak D call TRBD2 (5 bases). The germline CDR1 and CDR2 sequences are SGHNT and YYREEE (reference sequence). The germline V and J ends were trimmed by 4 bases and 5 bases, with 15 bases remaining between them. CDR3 size: 14 residues. The CDR3 spells CASSVHTSKETQYF. DNA of the CDR3: TGTGCCAGCAGCGTACACACTAGTAAGGAGACCCAGTACTTC. Based on the CDR3 plus reference TRBV5-4 and TRBJ2-5, the full variable domain is ETGVTQSPTHLIKTRGQQVTLRCSSQSGHNTVSWYQQALGQGPQFIFQYYREEENGRGNFPPRFSGLQFPNYSSELNVNALELDDSALYLCASSVHTSKETQYFGPGTRLLVL.

This rearrangement joins TRBV7-2 to TRBJ2-2; perhaps TRBD2 as D (5 bases). This CDR3 comprises 15 residues. The V gene lost 6 bases and the J gene lost 8 bases, with 19 bases spanning the gap. CDR1 and CDR2 from the germline V gene are SGHTA and FQGNSA. CDR3 in amino acids: CASRHNGGPAGELFF. The CDR3 DNA follows: TGTGCCAGCAGACACAATGGCGGGCCCGCTGGGGAGCTGTTTTTT.

This clone was counted a few times. The chain uses TRBV6-4 and TRBJ1-1; D unresolved. The length of the CDR3 is 8 residues. CDR1 MRHNA and CDR2 SNTAGT come from the germline V gene. The CDR3 DNA is TGTGCTCTAACTGAAGCTTTCTTT. Translated, it gives CALTEAFF.